This TCR beta chain stems from a study of identical twins. TCRdb re-called the 5' RACE reads through MiXCR, storing one row per CDR3 protein. The sample carries 420,000 or so distinct CDR3 sequences, 15% to 20% recorded once. The J segment lost 6 bases and the V segment lost 2 bases, leaving 4 bases of the junction unmatched. CDR3 length: 14 residues. This clonotype originated in a man in his fifties in good health. The specimen was naive T cells sorted from blood. V and J are TRBV12-3 or TRBV12-4 and TRBJ1-5, with 7 bases fitting TRBD1. This CDR3 is CASSLRQGSQPQHF. Written as DNA, the CDR3 is TGTGCCAGCAGTTTACGACAGGGTAGTCAGCCCCAGCATTTT.